The 19 T cell receptor beta chains below all came from one sample that was sequenced in a study of control samples from healthy donors and cancer patients. The table came from immunoSEQ multiplex PCR; TCRdb's copy has only in-frame clones and leaves some out. The repertoire has about 49,000 clones, approximately 86% of them found once; the top ten carry 2.8%. The sequencing sample was made of PBMCs. The receptor source for this set is a woman aged 45-65 years with lung cancer.

The genes are TRBV30 and TRBJ1-1; D remains unclear. The V end lost 1 base, the J end lost 11 bases, and 14 bases lay between the germline ends. The CDR3 runs 12 residues. Germline CDR1 is GTSNPN and CDR2 is SVGIG (reference sequence). The DNA for the CDR3 is TGTGCCTGGAGTGGACAAACCGAAGGCGCTTTCTTT. Protein product: CAWSGQTEGAFF.

This chain uses TRBV18 with TRBJ1-2, with 11 nucleotides matching TRBD1. J lost 2 bases, V lost 3 bases, and 5 bases had no gene match. CDR3 size: 16 residues. Germline V lookup: CDR1 KGHSH, CDR2 LQKENI. The CDR3 region is CASSPPWTGGNYGYTF. The CDR3 DNA follows: TGTGCCAGCTCACCTCCATGGACAGGGGGCAACTATGGCTACACCTTC.

A single count supports this clone. The chain employs TRBV14 and TRBJ1-2; D gene ambiguous. Trimming removed 1 base from V and 4 bases from J, with 10 bases in between. The length of the CDR3 is 14 residues. CDR1 and CDR2 (germline): SGHDN, FVKESK. CDR3 sequence: CASSQAGNPYGYTF. CDR3 in DNA: TGTGCCAGCAGCCAAGCCGGCAACCCCTATGGCTACACCTTC.

Points on this clone: The junction shows a germline mismatch at one end, possibly a read error. The chain links TRBV7-2 to TRBJ2-7; perhaps TRBD1 as D (6 bases). CDR3 length equals 12 residues. CDR1 SGHTA and CDR2 FQGNSA come from the germline V gene. CDR3 residues: CASSSIPGVQNF. The CDR3 DNA reads as TGTGCCAGCAGCTCTATTCCAGGGGTGCAGAACTTC.

This clone came up once. For the CDR3, the DNA is TGTGCCAGCAGTGATAGGGGGGCCAAAAACATTCAGTACTTC. It codes for CASSDRGAKNIQYF. The rearrangement joins TRBV6-2 or TRBV6-3 to TRBJ2-4, with a weak D call TRBD1 (6 bases). Per the germline V gene, CDR1 is MNHEY and CDR2 is SVGEGT. CDR3 length: 14 amino acids. V gave up 5 bases and J gave up 1 base, with 9 bases separating them.

The chain couples TRBV5-1 to TRBJ1-3; D is undetermined. In germline, CDR1 is SGHRS, CDR2 YFSETQ. The CDR3 covers 15 residues. Trimming removed 5 bases at V and 4 bases at J, with 16 bases between. CDR3 residues: CASSVGGNTGNTIYF. The CDR3 DNA reads TGCGCCAGCAGTGTCGGCGGAAACACAGGAAACACCATATATTTT.

The rearrangement uses TRBV7-3 and TRBJ2-1; 7 bases agree with TRBD2. V trimming: 4 bases; J trimming: 10 bases; junction bases outside the gene matches: 19. The CDR3 runs 17 residues. Germline V gene sequence: CDR1 SGHTA, CDR2 FQGTGA. Written as DNA, the CDR3 is TGTGCCAGCAGCTCTAGAAGGGTAGCGGGTACAGAGGGGGAGCAGTTCTTC. Translating gives CASSSRRVAGTEGEQFF.

V is TRBV7-6 and J is TRBJ1-5; the D gene is possibly TRBD1 (5 bases). CDR3 length equals 15 residues. V dropped 5 bases and J dropped 0 bases, with 11 bases sitting between them. CDR1 is SGHVS and CDR2 is FNYEAQ in the germline V gene. CDR3 in DNA: TGTGCCAGCAGCGTCGGGACCGATAGCAATCAGCCCCAGCATTTT. It translates to CASSVGTDSNQPQHF.

CDR3 sequence (DNA): TGTGCCAGCAGCTTCCAACAGGGGAACTATGGCTACACCTTC. This sequence encodes CASSFQQGNYGYTF. The chain uses TRBV7-2 and TRBJ1-2; 7 nucleotides agree with TRBD1. CDR1 is SGHTA, CDR2 FQGNSA, per germline. The CDR3 has 14 residues. V shed 3 bases and J 2 bases; nucleotides not matched to a gene: 3.

V is TRBV27 and J is TRBJ1-5; no definite D call. V was pared by 8 bases and J by 2 bases, with 10 bases between. CDR1 is MNHEY, CDR2 SMNVEV, per germline (reference sequence). The CDR3 totals 13 residues. The chain's CDR3 is CASGVRGNQPQHF. The CDR3 region has the DNA TGTGCCAGCGGAGTTAGGGGCAATCAGCCCCAGCATTTT.

The chain is built from TRBV4-1 and TRBJ1-4, with 9 nucleotides matching TRBD1. V dropped 1 base and J dropped 8; count of bases not matched to a gene: 8. Germline CDR1 reads MGHRA; CDR2 reads YSYEKL. The CDR3 is 16 residues long. CDR3 sequence: CASSQVSGTGYEKLFF. The CDR3 DNA sequence: TGCGCCAGCAGCCAAGTCTCCGGGACAGGGTACGAAAAACTGTTTTTT.

CDR3 in amino acids: CASRGRGTEAFF. The DNA of the CDR3 is TGTGCCAGCCGGGGACGCGGGACTGAAGCTTTCTTT. This chain uses TRBV2 with TRBJ1-1, with D possibly being TRBD1 (5 bases). V dropped 8 bases and J dropped 5 bases, with 12 bases sitting between them. Germline CDR1 and CDR2: SNHLY and FYNNEI. CDR3 length: 12 amino acids.

The J gene is TRBJ1-2, the V gene TRBV3-1 (or the pseudogene TRBV3-2); 7 bases map to TRBD1. The J segment lost 3 bases and the V segment lost 1 base, leaving 2 bases of the junction unmatched. There are 14 residues in the CDR3. Germline CDR1 reads LGHDT; CDR2 reads YNNKEL (reference sequence). CDR3 nucleotides: TGTGCCAGCAGCCAAGTAGACAGGGACTATGGCTACACCTTC. Residues: CASSQVDRDYGYTF.

The chain is built from TRBV24-1 and TRBJ1-1; possibly TRBD1 for D (5 bases). The CDR3 loop spans 13 amino acids. V was trimmed by 5 bases and J by 7 bases, leaving 13 bases between them. CDR1 KGHDR and CDR2 SFDVKD come from the germline V gene. The CDR3 DNA reads as TGTGCCACCAGTGTAGTGGGGGGGATTGAAGCTTTCTTT. Its translation is CATSVVGGIEAFF.

The chain carries TRBV15 and TRBJ1-1; 8 bases map to TRBD1. Looked up from germline, CDR1 is LNHNV and CDR2 is YYDKDF (reference sequence). CDR3 length: 16 residues. The V segment lost 3 bases and the J segment 7 bases; nucleotides outside the gene matches: 13. In DNA form, the CDR3 reads TGTGCCACCAGCAGGGGTACAGGACAGGGATTCCTTGAAGCTTTCTTT. Translated: CATSRGTGQGFLEAFF.

V gene TRBV18 combines with J gene TRBJ1-6; TRBD1 matches at 7 bases. Germline lookup yields CDR1 KGHSH and CDR2 LQKENI. V was clipped by 3 bases and J by 5 bases; unmatched bases: 4. The CDR3 consists of 15 residues. CDR3 sequence: CASSPGTADNSPLHF. CDR3 in DNA: TGTGCCAGCTCACCCGGGACAGCAGATAATTCACCCCTCCACTTT.

This clone was observed once. CDR3 protein: CASSPGQGQGDTQYF. CDR3 DNA: TGTGCCAGTAGTCCCGGACAGGGTCAGGGTGATACGCAGTATTTT. This rearrangement joins TRBV19 to TRBJ2-3; 8 bases are a match to TRBD1. Germline loops: CDR1 LNHDA, CDR2 SQIVND (reference sequence). The CDR3 is made up of 15 amino acids. V was clipped by 5 bases and J by 6 bases; unmatched bases: 10.

The chain couples TRBV7-2 to TRBJ1-3; weak D call: TRBD1 (5 bases). Trimming left V 3 bases short and J 3 bases short, with 12 bases between. The CDR3 runs to 15 residues. Per the germline V gene, CDR1 is SGHTA and CDR2 is FQGNSA. Written as DNA, the CDR3 is TGTGCCAGCAGCTTGGGGGGAGGATTTGGAAACACCATATATTTT. Its protein product is CASSLGGGFGNTIYF.

This chain links TRBV10-3 with TRBJ1-6; possibly TRBD1 for D (6 bases). Germline values: CDR1 ENHRY, CDR2 SYGVKD. This CDR3 has 13 residues. Deletions cut 9 bases from V and 0 bases from J, with 6 bases between. CDR3 bases: TGTGCCATACAGGGCTCCTATAATTCACCCCTCCACTTT. Translated: CAIQGSYNSPLHF.